One sample yielded the 30 T cell receptor beta chains listed below, sequenced in a study of blood T cell repertoires in COVID-19. Clones were read by immunoSEQ multiplex PCR, and TCRdb kept only the in-frame ones, dropping some. The profile shows a few hundred thousand clones, roughly 90% of them singletons. The sample consisted of PBMCs or T cells enriched from blood (not recorded which). These receptor sequences come from a woman aged 25 to 39 who had recovered from COVID-19.

The V call is TRBV24-1, the J call TRBJ2-1, with D possibly being TRBD1 (5 bases). Germline V gene data show CDR1 as KGHDR and CDR2 as SFDVKD. The CDR3 loop spans 14 amino acids. The V gene lost 1 base and the J gene lost 4 bases, with 7 bases spanning the gap. The CDR3 loop is CATSDFDSYNEQFF. CDR3 DNA: TGTGCCACCAGTGATTTCGACAGTTACAATGAGCAGTTCTTC.

This chain uses TRBV7-9 with TRBJ1-2; 11 bases are a match to TRBD1. The CDR3 has 14 amino acids. Germline CDR1 SEHNR, CDR2 FQNEAQ (reference sequence). Losses at the gene ends were 5 bases for V and 3 bases for J; bases not matched to a gene: 2. The CDR3 protein is CASSRTGGHYGYTF. CDR3 sequence (DNA): TGTGCCAGCAGCAGGACAGGGGGCCACTATGGCTACACCTTC.

The chain carries TRBV2 and TRBJ1-2, with 10 bases fitting TRBD1. Per germline, CDR1 SNHLY and CDR2 FYNNEI. The V gene end was trimmed by 7 bases and the J gene end by 10 bases; junction bases not matched to a gene: 12. This CDR3 has 14 amino acids. CDR3 nucleotide sequence: TGTGCCAGCACCTTCGTCTTGGGACAGGGGACCTACACCTTC. Protein sequence: CASTFVLGQGTYTF.

This chain uses TRBV18 with TRBJ2-1; the D gene is possibly TRBD2 (5 bases). Per germline, CDR1 KGHSH and CDR2 LQKENI. Trimming left V 0 bases short and J 0 bases short, with 15 bases between. The CDR3 has 18 amino acids. CDR3 region: CASSPPRENRSSYNEQFF. Here the CDR3 DNA reads TGTGCCAGCTCACCACCTCGGGAAAACCGAAGCTCCTACAATGAGCAGTTCTTC.

The chain is built from TRBV7-9 and TRBJ2-5; maybe TRBD1 (5 bases). The CDR3 contains 14 residues. The V end was cut by 1 base, the J end by 5 bases, with 11 bases between. Per germline, CDR1 SEHNR and CDR2 FQNEAQ (reference sequence). The CDR3 DNA reads as TGTGCCAGCAGCTTAGGGCAGGGTATGGAGACCCAGTACTTC. Encoded protein: CASSLGQGMETQYF. The full variable domain, with the rest looked up from reference TRBV7-9 and TRBJ2-5, is DTGVSQNPRHKITKRGQNVTFRCDPISEHNRLYWYRQTLGQGPEFLTYFQNEAQLEKSRLLSDRFSAERPKGSFSTLEIQRTEQGDSAMYLCASSLGQGMETQYFGPGTRLLVL.

J is TRBJ2-5 and V is TRBV5-1, with TRBD2 identical over 11 bases. This CDR3 contains 16 residues. Germline CDR1 and CDR2: SGHRS and YFSETQ. V lost 3 bases and J lost 4; bases outside the gene matches: 8. CDR3 residues: CASSSGTSGVGETQYF. CDR3 coding DNA: TGCGCCAGCAGCTCCGGGACTAGCGGAGTGGGAGAGACCCAGTACTTC.

This clone is a singleton in its sample. J is TRBJ2-7 and V is TRBV25-1, with no clear D. The CDR3 totals 13 residues. Deletions cut 1 base from V and 3 bases from J, with 7 bases between. Germline-derived CDR1 and CDR2 are MGHDK and SYGVNS. CDR3 in DNA: TGTGCCAGCAGTGAATCCGCGATCTACGAGCAGTACTTC. This gives the protein CASSESAIYEQYF.

The genes are TRBV18 and TRBJ1-4, with unresolved D. CDR3 length: 15 amino acids. The germline CDR1 and CDR2 sequences are KGHSH and LQKENI. V lost 2 bases and J 8 bases, leaving 15 bases between the germline ends. In nucleotides, the CDR3 is TGTGCCAGCTCACCAGAGAGGCAATCTAGAGAAAAACTGTTTTTT. It is translated as CASSPERQSREKLFF.

The chain uses TRBV19 and TRBJ1-2, with TRBD1 as a possible D gene (6 bases). There are 14 residues in the CDR3. V dropped 4 bases and J dropped 7 bases, with 16 bases sitting between them. The V gene's germline CDR1 is LNHDA and CDR2 SQIVND (reference sequence). CDR3 bases: TGTGCCAGTAGTAGAGGGGACACCATGAGTGGCTACACCTTC. Protein: CASSRGDTMSGYTF.

This clone was counted a single time. The rearrangement joins TRBV19 to TRBJ1-6; the match to TRBD1 covers 10 bases. The CDR3 consists of 15 residues. V dropped 4 bases and J dropped 5; count of bases not matched to a gene: 2. Germline V gives CDR1 LNHDA, CDR2 SQIVND (reference sequence). CDR3 DNA: TGTGCCAGTAGTAAGGGACAGGGGAATAATTCACCCCTCCACTTT. Its protein product is CASSKGQGNNSPLHF.

The chain combines TRBV7-2 with TRBJ1-2; 8 nucleotides line up with TRBD1. V trimming: 4 bases; J trimming: 4 bases; junction bases outside the gene matches: 5. CDR3 length: 14 amino acids. The germline gives CDR1 SGHTA, CDR2 FQGNSA. The CDR3 region has the DNA TGTGCCAGCAGCTGGAGGGACAGGTCCTATGGCTACACCTTC. It translates to CASSWRDRSYGYTF.

V and J are TRBV6-2 or TRBV6-3 and TRBJ2-1; the match to TRBD2 covers 14 bases. V dropped 1 base and J dropped 6; count of bases not matched to a gene: 8. CDR3 length: 18 residues. Germline-derived CDR1 and CDR2 are MNHEY and SVGEGT. Written as DNA, the CDR3 is TGTGCCAGCAGTTACTTAAGGACTAGCGGGAGGAATGTCAATGAGCAGTTCTTC. Amino acid sequence: CASSYLRTSGRNVNEQFF.

Comments on this clone: The same CDR3 can be traced to other DNA sequences in this sample. The chain links TRBV19 to TRBJ1-5, with D hard to call. The germline CDR1 and CDR2 sequences are LNHDA and SQIVND (reference sequence). The CDR3 has 13 residues. Trimming removed 6 bases from V and 4 bases from J, with 10 bases in between. The CDR3 region has the DNA TGTGCCAGTAGGGGCTACAGTAATCAGCCCCAGCATTTT. It is translated as CASRGYSNQPQHF.

The J gene is TRBJ2-7, the V gene TRBV19; D is possibly TRBD2 (5 bases). The V end lost 3 bases, the J end lost 0 bases, and 12 bases lay between the germline ends. The CDR3 runs to 15 residues. Germline CDR1 LNHDA, CDR2 SQIVND (reference sequence). In DNA, the CDR3 is TGTGCCAGTAGTATTGTCGGCGGACTCTCCTACGAGCAGTACTTC. This sequence encodes CASSIVGGLSYEQYF.

About this clone itself: Other DNA sequences from this sample encode an identical CDR3 as well. The chain has TRBV7-2 and TRBJ2-1; 8 bases fit TRBD2. CDR3 length: 14 residues. CDR1 and CDR2 from the germline V gene are SGHTA and FQGNSA. J gave up 7 bases and V 6 bases, and 8 bases lay outside the gene matches. CDR3 in amino acids: CASRASGSYNEQFF. The CDR3 coding sequence is TGTGCCAGCAGGGCTAGCGGGTCGTATAATGAGCAGTTCTTC.

This chain connects TRBV7-9 to TRBJ1-3, with D tentatively TRBD1 (6 bases). CDR1 is SEHNR, CDR2 FQNEAQ, per germline (reference sequence). The CDR3 is made up of 15 amino acids. The V gene lost 7 bases and the J gene lost 2 bases, with 15 bases spanning the gap. This CDR3 is CASTLWTDPGNTIYF. The CDR3 DNA follows: TGTGCCAGCACCCTCTGGACAGACCCTGGAAACACCATATATTTT.

The chain uses TRBV7-2 and TRBJ1-1, with 8 bases matching TRBD1. Trimming at V came to 2 bases and at J to 10 bases, leaving 6 bases not matched to a gene. Germline V gene data show CDR1 as SGHTA and CDR2 as FQGNSA. CDR3 length equals 13 residues. The CDR3 region has the DNA TGTGCCAGCAGCTTACTTCGGACAGGGAGAGCTTTCTTT. It encodes CASSLLRTGRAFF.

CDR3 sequence (DNA): TGTGCCAGCAGTGATAGCGGGAGGCCGGATGAGCAGTTCTTC. As protein: CASSDSGRPDEQFF. The rearrangement joins TRBV6-4 to TRBJ2-1; 10 bases map to TRBD2. This CDR3 has 14 residues. From germline, CDR1 is MRHNA and CDR2 SNTAGT. V lost 3 bases and J lost 8; bases outside the gene matches: 4.

Here the CDR3 reads CASSSYRLALPNEQYF. CDR3 nucleotide sequence: TGTGCCAGCAGCTCCTATCGACTAGCCCTACCGAACGAGCAGTACTTC. The V gene is TRBV5-4, the J gene TRBJ2-7, with 7 bases matching TRBD2. This CDR3 is 16 amino acids long. The V gene end was trimmed by 3 bases and the J gene end by 5 bases; junction bases not matched to a gene: 14. Looked up from germline, CDR1 is SGHNT and CDR2 is YYREEE (reference sequence).

The genes are TRBV4-3 and TRBJ2-5, with 8 bases lining up with TRBD1. Trimming cost V 0 bases and J 5 bases; bases outside gene matches: 5. The CDR3 loop spans 15 amino acids. Germline CDR1 reads LGHNA; CDR2 reads YSLEER. CDR3 nucleotides: TGCGCCAGCAGCCAAGAGGGCAGGGGGCTGGAGACCCAGTACTTC. Amino acids: CASSQEGRGLETQYF.

This chain joins TRBV14 and TRBJ2-1, with TRBD2 matching over 9 bases. CDR1 is SGHDN and CDR2 is FVKESK in the germline V gene. With 3 bases clipped from V and 0 bases from J, the junction kept 3 bases outside the gene matches. The CDR3 covers 16 residues. The CDR3 sequence: CASSHLTSGSYNEQFF. The CDR3 DNA is TGTGCCAGCAGCCACTTGACTAGCGGCTCCTACAATGAGCAGTTCTTC.

This clone was seen just once. This chain joins TRBV27 and TRBJ2-3; no clear D. Per germline, CDR1 MNHEY and CDR2 SMNVEV (reference sequence). CDR3 length equals 11 residues. With 7 bases removed from V and 5 bases from J, the gap between germline ends came to 7 bases. This CDR3 reads CASTSVDTQYF. The CDR3 DNA is TGTGCCAGCACTTCCGTAGATACGCAGTATTTT.

This rearrangement joins TRBV30 to TRBJ2-1; tentative D call: TRBD1 (5 bases). The CDR3 has 10 amino acids. From germline, CDR1 is GTSNPN and CDR2 SVGIG (reference sequence). With 5 bases removed from V and 7 bases from J, the gap between germline ends came to 6 bases. CDR3 loop: CAWGANEQFF. As DNA, the CDR3 is TGTGCCTGGGGGGCTAATGAGCAGTTCTTC.

This clone has only a few counts. This chain joins TRBV9 and TRBJ1-6, with TRBD1 identical over 10 bases. This CDR3 is built from 16 residues. V lost 3 bases, J lost 9 bases, and 9 bases stayed unmatched. Germline CDR1 and CDR2: SGDLS and YYNGEE. This chain's CDR3 is CASSGGQGEGASPLHF. The DNA for the CDR3 is TGTGCCAGCAGCGGAGGACAGGGGGAAGGGGCTTCACCCCTCCACTTT.

J is TRBJ2-2 and V is TRBV4-2; 12 nucleotides align to TRBD2. The CDR3 contains 17 residues. With V trimmed by 1 base and J by 2 bases, 2 bases remained unmatched. Germline-derived CDR1 and CDR2 are LGHNA and YNFKEQ. CDR3 loop: CASSQALAGGNTGELFF. The CDR3 DNA reads as TGTGCCAGCAGCCAAGCACTAGCGGGGGGTAACACCGGGGAGCTGTTTTTT.

V and J are TRBV29-1 and TRBJ2-7; 10 bases are a match to TRBD2. The CDR3 consists of 16 residues. J gave up 2 bases and V 7 bases, and 14 bases lay outside the gene matches. In germline, CDR1 is SQVTM, CDR2 ANQGSEA. The CDR3 nucleotides read TGCAGCGCCCAAATTAAGGGGACTAGCGCAGCCTACGAGCAGTACTTC. This gives the protein CSAQIKGTSAAYEQYF.

The chain carries TRBV6-5 and TRBJ1-2; the D gene is possibly TRBD1 (6 bases). V lost 2 bases and J lost 2, with 12 bases in between. The germline CDR1 and CDR2 sequences are MNHEY and SVGAGI. The CDR3 is made up of 15 amino acids. The DNA of the CDR3 is TGTGCCAGCAGTTACCGGGACATAGGGAACTATGGCTACACCTTC. Amino acids: CASSYRDIGNYGYTF.

On this clone: A junction boundary mismatches the germline segment, possibly from a read error. This chain joins TRBV7-2 and TRBJ2-5; 11 bases align to TRBD2. The CDR3 has 12 amino acids. Looked up from germline, CDR1 is SGHTA and CDR2 is FQGNSA. In DNA form, the CDR3 reads TGTGCCAGCAGCACCCCGGGACTAGCGGCGAACTTC. This gives the protein CASSTPGLAANF. Full variable domain (outside the CDR3, taken from reference TRBV7-2 and TRBJ2-5): GAGVSQSPSNKVTEKGKDVELRCDPISGHTALYWYRQSLGQGLEFLIYFQGNSAPDKSGLPSDRFSAERTGGSVSTLTIQRTQQEDSAVYLCASSTPGLAANFGPGTRLLVL.

This clone was observed a single time. The chain is built from TRBV9 and TRBJ1-1; D not certain. The CDR3 totals 15 residues. The germline CDR1 and CDR2 sequences are SGDLS and YYNGEE. V was pared by 4 bases and J by 0 bases, with 13 bases between. As DNA, the CDR3 is TGTGCCAGCAGCTTGAACGGGGTATTGAACACTGAAGCTTTCTTT. It encodes CASSLNGVLNTEAFF.

On this clone itself: Additional DNA sequences in this sample encode the identical CDR3. J is TRBJ2-2 and V is TRBV7-2; maybe TRBD2 (6 bases). Germline-derived CDR1 and CDR2 are SGHTA and FQGNSA. The CDR3 is 14 residues long. V shed 1 base and J shed 5 bases, with 8 bases lying between them. In DNA, the CDR3 is TGTGCCAGCAGCTTAGTGGCGGGAACCGGGGAGCTGTTTTTT. As protein: CASSLVAGTGELFF.